The clone carrying this TCR beta chain has ten or more counts. Its specificity is unknown. This entry belongs to a study of T cells after posttransplantation cyclophosphamide. Study conclusions and caveats: Later blood repertoires were often dominated by clones from the donor CD8+ memory compartment. TRB clonality was highly associated with recipient CMV seropositivity and reactivation. Tissue-infiltrating T cells from skin or gut overlapped little with blood T cells.

The ends were cut back, 6 bases at V and 5 bases at J, with 16 bases in the middle. Germline assignment: CDR1 SNHLY and CDR2 FYNNEI. This CDR3 spans 14 amino acids. On the day of bone marrow donation, the related graft donor provided peripheral blood. Only in-frame clones appear in the TCRdb table, and some are missing; sequencing was by immunoSEQ multiplex PCR. The table records approximately 35,000 clones without singletons, the ten largest covering around 5%. Specimen: PBMCs. This TCR derives from a woman aged 30 to 39 in good health and a related stem cell transplant donor. The chain has TRBV2 and TRBJ1-1; D not certain. CDR3 nucleotide sequence: TGTGCCAGCAGCCTGGACGGGGTGGTAACTGAAGCTTTCTTT. Amino acid sequence: CASSLDGVVTEAFF.